This entry is about one T cell receptor (beta chain). Data came from immunoSEQ multiplex PCR; TCRdb stores just in-frame clones and leaves some out. The sample holds approximately 300,000 clones; approximately 90% are singletons and the top ten take under 4.5%. Trimming shortened V by 3 bases and J by 8 bases, and 14 bases separated the two germline ends. The CDR3 is made up of 15 amino acids. Per germline, CDR1 SGHVS and CDR2 FNYEAQ. The data stem from a study of blood T cell repertoires in COVID-19. Input material: peripheral blood. The rearrangement links TRBV7-6 to TRBJ1-6; D perhaps matches TRBD1 (5 bases). This TCR was sampled from a woman in her fifties or sixties with active or convalescent COVID-19. The DNA for the CDR3 is TGTGCCAGCAGCTTCCTGGACACGGCGGATTCACCCCTCCACTTT. Its protein product is CASSFLDTADSPLHF.